These 26 T cell receptor beta chains were all obtained from the same sample, sequenced in a study of T cell repertoires in cytomegalovirus infection. TCRdb passed the reads through MiXCR, listing each CDR3 protein once. In the table there are around 710,000 distinct CDR3 sequences, almost 30% of which are singletons. What these receptors recognize is not known. The source was cultured CD8+ T cells from PBMCs, collected from culture after CMV antigen stimulation. These receptors came from a human donor in good health (CMV status not recorded). Some clones in this sample may be carry-over from other donors' samples.

This clonotype was detected only once. The rearrangement uses TRBV5-6 and TRBJ2-7; D unresolved. Deletions cut 3 bases from V and 1 base from J, with 11 bases between. This CDR3 is built from 14 residues. CDR1 and CDR2 (germline): SGHDT, YYEEEE. The CDR3 DNA reads as TGTGCCAGCAGCTCCCAAGCGAGGTCCTACGAGCAGTACGTC. Translating it yields CASSSQARSYEQYV.

The rearrangement links TRBV7-6 to TRBJ2-7; D might be TRBD2 (6 bases). The CDR3 runs to 15 residues. CDR1 and CDR2 (germline): SGHVS, FNYEAQ. V gave up 1 base and J gave up 0 bases, with 10 bases separating them. CDR3 bases: TGTGCCAGCAGCTTAGAACGGGGGAGCTCCTACGAGCAGTACGTC. Amino acids: CASSLERGSSYEQYV.

This clonotype occurred many times. The rearrangement joins TRBV7-6 to TRBJ1-2; D unresolved. Germline CDR1 is SGHVS and CDR2 is FNYEAQ. Trimming left V 2 bases short and J 7 bases short, with 26 bases between. CDR3 length: 18 residues. The CDR3 loop reads CASSLLSSLDSSLGGYTF. DNA for the CDR3: TGTGCCAGCAGCTTACTCAGCTCCTTAGATTCCTCTCTAGGTGGCTACACCTTC.

This clonotype was picked up a small number of times. The chain has TRBV12-3 or TRBV12-4 and TRBJ2-1; D possibly corresponds to TRBD2 (5 bases). The CDR3 is made up of 13 amino acids. The ends were cut back, 5 bases at V and 9 bases at J, with 14 bases in the middle. The CDR3 is CASSPGEIGEQFF. CDR3 in DNA: TGTGCCAGCAGTCCCGGGGAGATCGGTGAGCAGTTCTTC.

This clonotype occurred a few times. The chain combines TRBV6-1 with TRBJ2-7; 9 nucleotides align to TRBD1. Germline V gene data show CDR1 as MNHNS and CDR2 as SASEGT. V trimming: 6 bases; J trimming: 3 bases; junction bases outside the gene matches: 9. The CDR3 runs 15 residues. The DNA of the CDR3 is TGTGCCAGCAGAGCCCGGGGACAGGGTATCTACGAGCAGTACTTC. Encoded protein: CASRARGQGIYEQYF.

This clonotype was observed a single time. Germline and junction disagree at one end, which may indicate a read error. V and J are TRBV6-8 and TRBJ2-1; D is uncertain. The CDR3 spans 15 residues. Germline assignment: CDR1 MNHGY and CDR2 SAAAGT. The CDR3 DNA sequence: TGTGTCAGCAGTTCTTTGGGCCCCCTCTACAATGAGCAGTTCTTC. Encoded protein: CVSSSLGPLYNEQFF.

This clonotype was observed once. The chain has TRBV29-1 and TRBJ1-5; D perhaps matches TRBD1 (6 bases). Germline assignment: CDR1 SQVTM and CDR2 ANQGSEA. The CDR3 length is 13 residues. Between the trimmed V and J ends, which lost 4 bases and 2 bases, there was a span of 9 bases. For the CDR3, the DNA is TGCAGCGTTGCCGCAGGGGGCAATCAGCCCCAGCATTTT. Translated: CSVAAGGNQPQHF.

In its sample, this clonotype was seen a few times. An end of the junction does not agree with germline; a read error may underlie this. The V gene is TRBV4-1, the J gene TRBJ2-3; D is undetermined. Germline V gives CDR1 MGHRA, CDR2 YSYEKL. The CDR3 has 15 residues. The CDR3 reads CASSQEQRPGDTQYF. The CDR3, as DNA: TGTGCCAGCAGCCAAGAACAGCGCCCTGGGGATACGCAGTATTTT.

This clonotype has ten or more counts. A read error may produce the germline difference seen at one junction end. The chain couples TRBV13 to TRBJ1-2; tentatively, D is TRBD1 (5 bases). The CDR3 runs 15 residues. Germline V gene sequence: CDR1 PRHDT, CDR2 FYEKMQ (reference sequence). The CDR3 spells CASTQRQGLNHGYTF. Here the CDR3 DNA reads TGTGCCAGCACCCAAAGGCAGGGTCTTAACCATGGCTACACCTTC.

CDR3 in amino acids: CASSSGAGGGYTF. DNA for the CDR3: TGTGCCAGCAGCTCTGGAGCGGGGGGTGGCTACACCTTC. The chain combines TRBV7-9 with TRBJ1-2; tentative D call: TRBD1 (5 bases). The CDR3 is 13 amino acids. V lost 4 bases to trimming and J lost 7 bases, with 13 bases between them. Looked up from germline, CDR1 is SEHNR and CDR2 is FQNEAQ (reference sequence).

This clonotype was counted many times. This CDR3 is CASSSPGTEGTGELFF. CDR3 bases: TGTGCCAGCAGTTCCCCTGGGACAGAGGGCACCGGGGAGCTGTTTTTT. The chain joins TRBV27 to TRBJ2-2; 7 positions agree with TRBD1. The germline V gene has CDR1 MNHEY and CDR2 SMNVEV (reference sequence). There are 16 residues in the CDR3. The J segment lost 4 bases and the V segment lost 4 bases, leaving 9 bases of the junction unmatched.

The chain employs TRBV6-1 and TRBJ1-5, with D unresolved. Germline V gives CDR1 MNHNS, CDR2 SASEGT. The CDR3 has 16 residues. Trimming pared 2 bases from V and 1 base from J, leaving 12 bases between. The CDR3 sequence: CASSENVDMSNQPQHF. The CDR3 nucleotides are TGTGCCAGCAGTGAAAACGTGGATATGAGCAATCAGCCCCAGCATTTT.

This clonotype occurred many times. The chain couples TRBV7-6 to TRBJ2-1, with no clear D. Germline loops: CDR1 SGHVS, CDR2 FNYEAQ. CDR3 length: 14 amino acids. Trimming took off 3 bases at V and 3 bases at J, with 9 bases between the two ends. The CDR3 DNA sequence: TGTGCCAGCAGCTTCGACGTCGACTACAATGAGCAGTTCTTC. Amino acid sequence: CASSFDVDYNEQFF.

The sample holds many counts of this clonotype. The J gene is TRBJ2-1, the V gene TRBV6-2 or TRBV6-3; 8 bases match TRBD2. CDR3 length equals 14 residues. J gave up 6 bases and V 0 bases, and 1 base lay outside the gene matches. Germline V gene data show CDR1 as MNHEY and CDR2 as SVGEGT. The CDR3 loop reads CASSYSAGGNEQFF. The CDR3 DNA reads TGTGCCAGCAGTTACTCGGCGGGGGGCAATGAGCAGTTCTTC.

This CDR3 is CSARDRSSSTDTQYF. The CDR3 coding sequence is TGCAGTGCTAGAGATCGGAGCTCTAGCACAGATACGCAGTATTTT. The chain is built from TRBV20-1 and TRBJ2-3, with no clear D. CDR1 and CDR2 (germline): DFQATT, SNEGSKA (reference sequence). V lost 0 bases and J 0 bases, leaving 10 bases between the germline ends. This CDR3 spans 15 amino acids.

V gene TRBV9 combines with J gene TRBJ1-1, with 7 bases identical to TRBD1. Germline values: CDR1 SGDLS, CDR2 YYNGEE. This CDR3 is 17 amino acids long. V lost 0 bases and J lost 3; bases outside the gene matches: 11. The CDR3 DNA is TGTGCCAGCAGCGTAGATGGTAGGGGGCGCCGGGACACTGAAGCTTTCTTT. It specifies CASSVDGRGRRDTEAFF.

The chain combines TRBV6-2 or TRBV6-3 with TRBJ1-6; D not certain. Germline values: CDR1 MNHEY, CDR2 SVGEGT. The CDR3 runs to 16 residues. Trimming removed 0 bases from V and 7 bases from J, with 13 bases in between. The CDR3, as DNA: TGTGCCAGCAGTTACTCCGGGCCGGTTCGGAATTCACCCCTCCACTTT. It encodes CASSYSGPVRNSPLHF.

The chain has TRBV6-2 or TRBV6-3 and TRBJ2-7; TRBD2 might be the D (6 bases). The CDR3 runs to 14 residues. Germline V gene sequence: CDR1 MNHEY, CDR2 SVGEGT. Trimming removed 7 bases at V and 5 bases at J, with 18 bases between. CDR3 DNA sequence: TGTGCCAGCACTAACCGGAGGGGATTGCACGAGCAGTACTTC. Its translation is CASTNRRGLHEQYF.

The rearrangement links TRBV12-3 or TRBV12-4 to TRBJ2-5, with 11 bases matching TRBD2. This CDR3 spans 17 amino acids. V shed 2 bases and J 4 bases; nucleotides not matched to a gene: 9. Written as DNA, the CDR3 is TGTGCCAGCAGTTTATATCTAGCGGGGGGCCGGGGAGAGACCCAGTACTTC. Amino acids: CASSLYLAGGRGETQYF.

This clonotype was seen a few times. J is TRBJ2-7 and V is TRBV12-3 or TRBV12-4, with 7 bases fitting TRBD2. CDR3 length equals 15 residues. J was trimmed by 1 base and V by 1 base; bases with no gene match: 4. The CDR3 protein is CASSLEGAGSYEQYF. CDR3 sequence (DNA): TGTGCCAGCAGTTTAGAAGGAGCGGGGTCCTACGAGCAGTACTTC.

This chain connects TRBV13 to TRBJ1-1; D not certain. This CDR3 has 14 residues. V was pared by 7 bases and J by 0 bases, with 12 bases between. Germline V gene lookup returns CDR1 PRHDT and CDR2 FYEKMQ (reference sequence). The chain's CDR3 is CASTGVLLNTEAFF. CDR3 nucleotides: TGTGCCAGCACCGGCGTGCTTTTGAACACTGAAGCTTTCTTT.

The chain carries TRBV11-3 and TRBJ2-3; no reliable D call. CDR1 and CDR2 from the germline V gene are SGHNT and YENEEA. CDR3 size: 16 residues. V was cut by 0 bases and J by 1 base, with 11 bases left in between. CDR3 sequence: CASSLEGNPGTDTQYF. CDR3 DNA: TGTGCCAGCAGCTTAGAAGGTAACCCGGGCACAGATACGCAGTATTTT.

The chain has TRBV4-3 and TRBJ1-2; D unresolved. Trimming took off 0 bases at V and 6 bases at J, with 20 bases between the two ends. Germline V CDR1 and CDR2: LGHNA, YSLEER. The CDR3 sequence is 17 residues long. Here the CDR3 reads CASSQEIGVLVDNGYTF. The CDR3 nucleotides read TGCGCCAGCAGCCAAGAGATCGGAGTATTGGTCGATAATGGCTACACCTTC.

At least ten counts were recorded for this clonotype. The chain joins TRBV7-6 to TRBJ2-2; either TRBD1 or TRBD2 may fit D (5 bases each). V was shortened by 2 bases and J by 0 bases, with 10 bases between the two germline ends. CDR1 and CDR2 (germline): SGHVS, FNYEAQ. The CDR3 runs to 16 residues. CDR3 sequence (DNA): TGTGCCAGCAGCTTAATGGGGGACGCGAACACCGGGGAGCTGTTTTTT. This gives the protein CASSLMGDANTGELFF.

This rearrangement joins TRBV27 to TRBJ2-7; 10 bases match TRBD1. V trimming: 4 bases; J trimming: 4 bases; junction bases outside the gene matches: 10. This CDR3 has 16 amino acids. Per germline, CDR1 MNHEY and CDR2 SMNVEV (reference sequence). The CDR3 DNA reads as TGTGCCAGCAGTTCCAGACGGGACAGGGGAGAGTACGAGCAGTACTTC. It codes for CASSSRRDRGEYEQYF.

This clonotype was detected only a few times. The V gene is TRBV6-5, the J gene TRBJ2-5, with 8 bases aligning to TRBD1. The germline gives CDR1 MNHEY, CDR2 SVGAGI. The V gene end was trimmed by 6 bases and the J gene end by 2 bases; junction bases not matched to a gene: 8. The CDR3 covers 15 residues. CDR3 residues: CASRNQTGAQETQYF. CDR3 nucleotides: TGTGCCAGCAGAAACCAGACAGGGGCACAAGAGACCCAGTACTTC.